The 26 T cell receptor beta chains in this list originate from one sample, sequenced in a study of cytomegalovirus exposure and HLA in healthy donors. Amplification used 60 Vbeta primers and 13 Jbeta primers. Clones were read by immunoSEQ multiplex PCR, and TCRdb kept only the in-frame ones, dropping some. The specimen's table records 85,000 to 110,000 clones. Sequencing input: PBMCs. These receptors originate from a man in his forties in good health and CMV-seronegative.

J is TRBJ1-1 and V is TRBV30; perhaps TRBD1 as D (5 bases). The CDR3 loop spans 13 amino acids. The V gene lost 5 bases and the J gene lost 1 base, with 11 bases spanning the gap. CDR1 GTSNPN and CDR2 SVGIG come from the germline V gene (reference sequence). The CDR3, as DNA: TGTGCCTGGGAACTTCAGGGGAACACTGAAGCTTTCTTT. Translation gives CAWELQGNTEAFF.

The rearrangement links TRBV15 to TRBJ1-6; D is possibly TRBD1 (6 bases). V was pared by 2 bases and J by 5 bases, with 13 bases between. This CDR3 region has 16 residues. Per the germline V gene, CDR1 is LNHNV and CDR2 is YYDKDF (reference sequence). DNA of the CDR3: TGTGCCACCAGCAGATGGGGGCGACTGAATAATTCACCCCTCCACTTT. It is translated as CATSRWGRLNNSPLHF.

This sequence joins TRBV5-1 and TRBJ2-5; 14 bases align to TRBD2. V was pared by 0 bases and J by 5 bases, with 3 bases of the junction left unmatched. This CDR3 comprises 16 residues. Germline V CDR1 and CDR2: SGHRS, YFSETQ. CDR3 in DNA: TGCGCCAGCAGCTTGGGACTAGCGGGGGGGCAGGAGACCCAGTACTTC. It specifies CASSLGLAGGQETQYF.

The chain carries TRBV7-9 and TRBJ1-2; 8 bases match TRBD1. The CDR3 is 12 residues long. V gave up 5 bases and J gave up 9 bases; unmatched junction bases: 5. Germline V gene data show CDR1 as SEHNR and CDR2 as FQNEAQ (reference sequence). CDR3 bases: TGTGCCAGCAGCCAAACAGGGGGAAGCTACACCTTC. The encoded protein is CASSQTGGSYTF.

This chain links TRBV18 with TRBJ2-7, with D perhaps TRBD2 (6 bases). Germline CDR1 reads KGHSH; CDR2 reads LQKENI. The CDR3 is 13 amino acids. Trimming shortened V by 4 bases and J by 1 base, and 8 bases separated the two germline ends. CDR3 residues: CASSLGLSYEQYF. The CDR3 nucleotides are TGTGCCAGCTCACTGGGACTGTCCTACGAGCAGTACTTC.

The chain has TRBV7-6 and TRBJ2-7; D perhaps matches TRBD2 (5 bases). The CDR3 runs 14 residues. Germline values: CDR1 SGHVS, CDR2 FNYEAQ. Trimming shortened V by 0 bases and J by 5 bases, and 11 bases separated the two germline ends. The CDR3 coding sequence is TGTGCCAGCAGCTTAGCGCACGGGATCCACGAGCAGTACTTC. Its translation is CASSLAHGIHEQYF.

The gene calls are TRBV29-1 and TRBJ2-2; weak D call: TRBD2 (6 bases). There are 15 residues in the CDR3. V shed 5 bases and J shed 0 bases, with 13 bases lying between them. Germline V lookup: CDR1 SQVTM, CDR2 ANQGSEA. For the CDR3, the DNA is TGCAGCGTTCTACTTAGCGGCGCGAACACCGGGGAGCTGTTTTTT. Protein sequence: CSVLLSGANTGELFF.

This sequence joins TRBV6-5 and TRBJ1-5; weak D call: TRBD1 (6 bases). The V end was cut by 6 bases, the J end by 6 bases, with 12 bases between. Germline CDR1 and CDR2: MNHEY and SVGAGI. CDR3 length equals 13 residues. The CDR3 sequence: CASSLLGAQPQHF. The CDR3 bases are TGTGCCAGCAGCCTTTTGGGGGCTCAGCCCCAGCATTTT.

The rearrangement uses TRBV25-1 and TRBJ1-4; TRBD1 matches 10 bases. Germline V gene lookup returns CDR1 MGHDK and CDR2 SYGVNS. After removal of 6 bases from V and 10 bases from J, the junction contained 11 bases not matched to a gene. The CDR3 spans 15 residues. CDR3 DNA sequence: TGTGCCAGCAGCCCATCTGGGGACAGGGGAGGAAAACTGTTTTTT. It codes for CASSPSGDRGGKLFF.

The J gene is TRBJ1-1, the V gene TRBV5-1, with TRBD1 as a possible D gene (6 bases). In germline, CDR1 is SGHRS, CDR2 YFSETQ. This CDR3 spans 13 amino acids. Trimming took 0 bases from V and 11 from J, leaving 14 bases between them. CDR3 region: CASSLATGFGAFF. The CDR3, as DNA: TGCGCCAGCAGCTTGGCAACAGGGTTTGGGGCTTTCTTT.

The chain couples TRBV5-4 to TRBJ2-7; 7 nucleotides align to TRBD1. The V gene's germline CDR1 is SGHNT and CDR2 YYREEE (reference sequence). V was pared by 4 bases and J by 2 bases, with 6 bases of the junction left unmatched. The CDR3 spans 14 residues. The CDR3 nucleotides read TGTGCCAGCAGCCGACAGGGTCGGGCCTACGAGCAGTACTTC. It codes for CASSRQGRAYEQYF.

Here the CDR3 reads CASSGLRGYEQYF. DNA for the CDR3: TGTGCCAGCAGTGGCTTGCGGGGGTACGAGCAGTACTTC. V is TRBV6-5 and J is TRBJ2-7; 7 positions match TRBD2. The V segment lost 5 bases and the J segment 4 bases; nucleotides outside the gene matches: 5. The CDR3 consists of 13 residues. Germline V lookup: CDR1 MNHEY, CDR2 SVGAGI.

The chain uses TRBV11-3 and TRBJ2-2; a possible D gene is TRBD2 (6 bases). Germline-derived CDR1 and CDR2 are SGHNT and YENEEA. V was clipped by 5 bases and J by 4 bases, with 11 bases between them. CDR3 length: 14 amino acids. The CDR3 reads CASSLSGLTGELFF. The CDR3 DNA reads TGTGCCAGCAGCCTAAGCGGGCTCACCGGGGAGCTGTTTTTT.

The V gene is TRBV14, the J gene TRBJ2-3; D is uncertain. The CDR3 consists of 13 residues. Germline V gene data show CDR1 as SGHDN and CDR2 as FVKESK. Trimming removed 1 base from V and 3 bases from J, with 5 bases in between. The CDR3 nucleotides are TGTGCCAGCAGCCAAGGTCAGACAGATACGCAGTATTTT. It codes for CASSQGQTDTQYF.

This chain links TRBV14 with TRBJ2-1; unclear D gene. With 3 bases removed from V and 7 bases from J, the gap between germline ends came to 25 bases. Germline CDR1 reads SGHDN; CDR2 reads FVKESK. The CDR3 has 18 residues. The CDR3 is CASSQAYSGSIFQNEQFF. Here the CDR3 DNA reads TGTGCCAGCAGCCAGGCCTATTCCGGGTCCATATTCCAGAATGAGCAGTTCTTC.

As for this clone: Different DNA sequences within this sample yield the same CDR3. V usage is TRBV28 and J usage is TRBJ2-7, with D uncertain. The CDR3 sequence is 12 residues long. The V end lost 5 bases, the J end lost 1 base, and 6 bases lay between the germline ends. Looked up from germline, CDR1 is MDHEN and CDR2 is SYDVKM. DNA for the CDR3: TGTGCCAGCAGTCCAGATTCCTACGAGCAGTACTTC. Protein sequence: CASSPDSYEQYF.

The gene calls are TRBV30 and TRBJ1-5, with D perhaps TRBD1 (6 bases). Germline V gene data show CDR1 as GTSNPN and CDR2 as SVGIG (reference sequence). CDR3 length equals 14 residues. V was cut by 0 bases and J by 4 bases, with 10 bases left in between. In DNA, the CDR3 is TGTGCCTGGAGTGTGAACCAGGGGAATCAGCCCCAGCATTTT. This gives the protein CAWSVNQGNQPQHF.

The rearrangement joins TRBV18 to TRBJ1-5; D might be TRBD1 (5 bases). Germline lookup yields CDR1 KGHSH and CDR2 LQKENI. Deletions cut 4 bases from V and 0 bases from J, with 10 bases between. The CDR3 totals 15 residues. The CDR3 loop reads CASSLDSYSNQPQHF. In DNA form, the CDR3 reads TGTGCCAGCTCACTAGACAGCTATAGCAATCAGCCCCAGCATTTT.

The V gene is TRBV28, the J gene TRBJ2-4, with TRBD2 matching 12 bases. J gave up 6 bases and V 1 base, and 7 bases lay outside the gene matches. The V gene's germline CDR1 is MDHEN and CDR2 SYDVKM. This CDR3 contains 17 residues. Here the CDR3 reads CASSLLRTSGTTNIQYF. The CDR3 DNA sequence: TGTGCCAGCAGTTTATTAAGGACTAGCGGGACGACAAACATTCAGTACTTC.

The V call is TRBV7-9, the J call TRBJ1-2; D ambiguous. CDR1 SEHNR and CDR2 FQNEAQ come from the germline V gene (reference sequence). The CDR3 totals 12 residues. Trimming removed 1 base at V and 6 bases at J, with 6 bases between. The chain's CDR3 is CASSLGGDGYTF. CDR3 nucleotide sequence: TGTGCCAGCAGCTTAGGGGGAGATGGCTACACCTTC. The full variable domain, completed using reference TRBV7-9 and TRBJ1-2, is DTGVSQNPRHKITKRGQNVTFRCDPISEHNRLYWYRQTLGQGPEFLTYFQNEAQLEKSRLLSDRFSAERPKGSFSTLEIQRTEQGDSAMYLCASSLGGDGYTFGSGTRLTVV.

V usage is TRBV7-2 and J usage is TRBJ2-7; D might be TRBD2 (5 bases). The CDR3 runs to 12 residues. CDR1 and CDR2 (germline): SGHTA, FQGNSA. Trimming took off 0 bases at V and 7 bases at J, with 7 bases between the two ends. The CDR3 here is CASSLASGEQYF. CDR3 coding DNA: TGTGCCAGCAGCTTAGCATCGGGGGAGCAGTACTTC. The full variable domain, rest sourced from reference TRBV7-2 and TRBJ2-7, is GAGVSQSPSNKVTEKGKDVELRCDPISGHTALYWYRQSLGQGLEFLIYFQGNSAPDKSGLPSDRFSAERTGGSVSTLTIQRTQQEDSAVYLCASSLASGEQYFGPGTRLTVT.

The CDR3: CATSRGQGAHQETQYF. Here the CDR3 DNA reads TGTGCCACCAGCAGAGGTCAGGGGGCACATCAAGAGACCCAGTACTTC. This chain links TRBV15 with TRBJ2-5, with TRBD1 identical over 8 bases. Germline V gene data show CDR1 as LNHNV and CDR2 as YYDKDF (reference sequence). With V trimmed by 1 base and J by 2 bases, 6 bases remained unmatched. This CDR3 is 16 amino acids long. The full variable domain, with the rest looked up from reference TRBV15 and TRBJ2-5, is DAMVIQNPRYQVTQFGKPVTLSCSQTLNHNVMYWYQQKSSQAPKLLFHYYDKDFNNEADTPDNFQSRRPNTSFCFLDIRSPGLGDTAMYLCATSRGQGAHQETQYFGPGTRLLVL.

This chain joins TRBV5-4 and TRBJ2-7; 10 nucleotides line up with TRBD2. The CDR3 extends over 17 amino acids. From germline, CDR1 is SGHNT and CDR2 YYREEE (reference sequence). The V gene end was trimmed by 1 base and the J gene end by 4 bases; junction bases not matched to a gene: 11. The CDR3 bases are TGTGCCAGCAGCTTGAATCTAGCGGGAGCGGGTCGATACGAGCAGTACTTC. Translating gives CASSLNLAGAGRYEQYF.

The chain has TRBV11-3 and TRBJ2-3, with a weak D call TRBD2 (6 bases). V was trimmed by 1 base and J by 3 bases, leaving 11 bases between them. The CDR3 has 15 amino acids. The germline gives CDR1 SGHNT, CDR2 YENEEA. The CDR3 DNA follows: TGTGCCAGCAGCTTAGGTAGTGGAGGGACAGATACGCAGTATTTT. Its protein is CASSLGSGGTDTQYF.

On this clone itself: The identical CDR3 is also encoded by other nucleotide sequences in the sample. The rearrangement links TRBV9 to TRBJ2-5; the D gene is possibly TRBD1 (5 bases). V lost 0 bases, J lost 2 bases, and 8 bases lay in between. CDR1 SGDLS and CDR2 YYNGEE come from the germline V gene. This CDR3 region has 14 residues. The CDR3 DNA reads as TGTGCCAGCAGCGTAGGTCAGGGACAAGAGACCCAGTACTTC. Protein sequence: CASSVGQGQETQYF.

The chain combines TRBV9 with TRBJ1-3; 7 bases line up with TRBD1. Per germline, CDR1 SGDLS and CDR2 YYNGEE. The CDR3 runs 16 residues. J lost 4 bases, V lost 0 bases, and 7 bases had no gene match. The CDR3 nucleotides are TGTGCCAGCAGCGTAGCAACAGGGGAGGCAGGAAACACCATATATTTT. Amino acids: CASSVATGEAGNTIYF.